Below, 24 T cell receptor beta chains from the same sample are listed, as sequenced in a study of CD8 T cells in Susac syndrome. Random hexamers were used to reverse transcribe roughly 0.45 to 1 ug of RNA. TCRdb passed the immunoSEQ multiplex PCR reads through MiXCR, listing each CDR3 protein once. The table lists about 110,000 distinct CDR3 sequences, roughly 96% of them singletons, with 0.096% in the top ten. Sequencing was carried out using CD4+ T cells from PBMCs. The receptors here all came from a human donor in good health.

This chain links TRBV12-3 or TRBV12-4 with TRBJ1-6; 10 nucleotides line up with TRBD1. The CDR3 sequence is 16 residues long. With V trimmed by 3 bases and J by 5 bases, 4 bases remained unmatched. This chain's CDR3 is CASSLDGTGDNSPLHF. DNA for the CDR3: TGTGCCAGCAGTTTGGACGGGACAGGGGATAATTCACCCCTCCACTTT.

The chain carries TRBV7-2 and TRBJ2-7; 7 nucleotides match TRBD2. Germline values: CDR1 SGHTA, CDR2 FQGNSA. V dropped 1 base and J dropped 2; count of bases not matched to a gene: 2. The CDR3 covers 14 residues. CDR3 in DNA: TGTGCCAGCAGCTTAGGAAGCGGGGCCTACGAGCAGTACTTC. This translates into CASSLGSGAYEQYF.

The V gene is TRBV12-3 or TRBV12-4, the J gene TRBJ1-5; 9 bases line up with TRBD1. V shed 5 bases and J 7 bases; nucleotides not matched to a gene: 6. There are 14 residues in the CDR3. The DNA for the CDR3 is TGTGCCAGCAGTGCCGGGACAGGGAAGCAGCCCCAGCATTTT. Residues: CASSAGTGKQPQHF.

This chain connects TRBV6-5 to TRBJ1-2; 8 bases are shared with TRBD1. Germline V gives CDR1 MNHEY, CDR2 SVGAGI. Losses at the gene ends were 5 bases for V and 8 bases for J; bases not matched to a gene: 16. The CDR3 length is 16 residues. CDR3: CASSTLPRQGIGGYTF. In DNA, the CDR3 is TGTGCCAGCAGTACTCTCCCCCGACAGGGGATAGGGGGCTACACCTTC.

The rearrangement uses TRBV15 and TRBJ2-7, with D possibly TRBD1 on 5 matching bases. Germline V gives CDR1 LNHNV, CDR2 YYDKDF (reference sequence). The CDR3 sequence is 13 residues long. The V end was cut by 0 bases, the J end by 3 bases, with 6 bases between. Written as DNA, the CDR3 is TGTGCCACCAGCAGAGACAGGGTCTACGAGCAGTACTTC. It codes for CATSRDRVYEQYF.

The rearrangement joins TRBV28 to TRBJ2-7; a weak D match, TRBD1 (6 bases). There are 15 residues in the CDR3. V shed 4 bases and J shed 1 base, with 14 bases lying between them. Germline loops: CDR1 MDHEN, CDR2 SYDVKM. The chain's CDR3 is CASSSRQGRSYEQYF. CDR3 sequence (DNA): TGTGCCAGCAGTTCTCGCCAGGGGCGGTCCTACGAGCAGTACTTC.

The rearrangement joins TRBV20-1 to TRBJ2-3; D is possibly TRBD2 (7 bases). V was trimmed by 7 bases and J by 5 bases, leaving 19 bases between them. Germline assignment: CDR1 DFQATT and CDR2 SNEGSKA (reference sequence). The CDR3 runs to 14 residues. The chain's CDR3 is CSVPVRGALDTQYF. The CDR3 nucleotides are TGCAGTGTCCCCGTCCGGGGGGCCCTAGATACGCAGTATTTT.

This chain links TRBV6-2 or TRBV6-3 with TRBJ2-2, with no clear D. The V and J ends lost 1 base and 1 base respectively, with 7 bases between them. CDR3 length equals 15 residues. Germline lookup yields CDR1 MNHEY and CDR2 SVGEGT. DNA for the CDR3: TGTGCCAGCAGTTACTTCCTCGGGAACACCGGGGAGCTGTTTTTT. Its translation is CASSYFLGNTGELFF.

The rearrangement uses TRBV4-1 and TRBJ1-5; TRBD1 is a possible D gene (5 bases). This CDR3 has 14 residues. Trimming removed 2 bases at V and 3 bases at J, with 8 bases between. CDR1 MGHRA and CDR2 YSYEKL come from the germline V gene. The CDR3 sequence is CASSQQGSNQPQHF. In DNA, the CDR3 is TGCGCCAGCAGCCAACAGGGTTCCAATCAGCCCCAGCATTTT.

This sequence joins TRBV7-2 and TRBJ1-1; D unresolved. This CDR3 has 13 amino acids. Germline CDR1 reads SGHTA; CDR2 reads FQGNSA. V shed 5 bases and J shed 4 bases, with 11 bases lying between them. The CDR3 here is CASSRRYGTEAFF. CDR3 bases: TGTGCCAGCAGCCGCCGATATGGCACTGAAGCTTTCTTT. Looking up the rest from reference TRBV7-2 and TRBJ1-1 gives the full variable domain: GAGVSQSPSNKVTEKGKDVELRCDPISGHTALYWYRQSLGQGLEFLIYFQGNSAPDKSGLPSDRFSAERTGGSVSTLTIQRTQQEDSAVYLCASSRRYGTEAFFGQGTRLTVV.

The J gene is TRBJ2-5, the V gene TRBV20-1, with 8 bases matching TRBD1. This CDR3 region has 13 residues. CDR1 DFQATT and CDR2 SNEGSKA come from the germline V gene (reference sequence). The trim removed 6 bases at V and 1 base at J, leaving 4 bases unmatched. The CDR3 nucleotides read TGCAGTGCAACGGACAGGGTCCAAGAGACCCAGTACTTC. This sequence encodes CSATDRVQETQYF.

This clonotype was detected once. The chain recombines TRBV5-1 with TRBJ2-7; D gene unclear. There are 14 residues in the CDR3. Trimming took 0 bases from V and 0 from J, leaving 7 bases between them. Germline-derived CDR1 and CDR2 are SGHRS and YFSETQ. The CDR3, as DNA: TGCGCCAGCAGCTTGGAGTCCAGCTCCTACGAGCAGTACTTC. Translating it yields CASSLESSSYEQYF.

The chain employs TRBV29-1 and TRBJ1-5; maybe TRBD1 (5 bases). V was trimmed by 5 bases and J by 8 bases, leaving 16 bases between them. The CDR3 runs to 13 residues. Germline-derived CDR1 and CDR2 are SQVTM and ANQGSEA. The CDR3 DNA reads as TGCAGCGTTAAAGGGGAAGGGTTGAAGCCCCAGCATTTT. Translating gives CSVKGEGLKPQHF.

V gene TRBV29-1 combines with J gene TRBJ1-1, with a weak D call TRBD1 (5 bases). This CDR3 has 12 amino acids. Trimming removed 3 bases from V and 1 base from J, with 6 bases in between. Germline lookup yields CDR1 SQVTM and CDR2 ANQGSEA. The CDR3 coding sequence is TGCAGCGTTGAGGGGCAGAACACTGAAGCTTTCTTT. Translation: CSVEGQNTEAFF.

The V gene is TRBV7-8, the J gene TRBJ1-1, with a possible D match to TRBD1 (5 bases). The germline V and J ends were trimmed by 2 bases and 5 bases, with 12 bases remaining between them. Germline V gene data show CDR1 as SGHVS and CDR2 as FQNEAQ. The CDR3 covers 14 residues. CDR3 sequence: CASSLFGEGTEAFF. The CDR3, as DNA: TGTGCCAGCAGCTTATTCGGGGAGGGGACTGAAGCTTTCTTT.

The chain employs TRBV29-1 and TRBJ1-4; no clear D gene. The CDR3 length is 13 residues. With 4 bases removed from V and 4 bases from J, the gap between germline ends came to 10 bases. CDR1 SQVTM and CDR2 ANQGSEA come from the germline V gene. The CDR3 DNA is TGCAGCGTTGCTGGCGGAATTAATGAAAAACTGTTTTTT. Translated: CSVAGGINEKLFF.

Written as DNA, the CDR3 is TGTGCCATCAGTGAGCCCGGACAGGCCCAAGAGACCCAGTACTTC. As protein: CAISEPGQAQETQYF. V gene TRBV10-3 combines with J gene TRBJ2-5; 7 nucleotides agree with TRBD1. Germline values: CDR1 ENHRY, CDR2 SYGVKD. The CDR3 has 15 amino acids. J lost 1 base, V lost 2 bases, and 4 bases had no gene match.

The chain combines TRBV30 with TRBJ1-1, with D tentatively TRBD1 (6 bases). This CDR3 spans 12 amino acids. With 6 bases removed from V and 5 bases from J, the gap between germline ends came to 13 bases. Germline CDR1 GTSNPN, CDR2 SVGIG (reference sequence). DNA for the CDR3: TGTGCCTGTTCACAGGGAGTAACTGAAGCTTTCTTT. Amino acid sequence: CACSQGVTEAFF.

The chain combines TRBV19 with TRBJ2-1; D is perhaps TRBD2 (6 bases). Germline V CDR1 and CDR2: LNHDA, SQIVND (reference sequence). V lost 6 bases and J 0 bases, leaving 12 bases between the germline ends. The CDR3 is 15 amino acids. The CDR3 nucleotides are TGTGCCAGTAGCCCAGCGGGCAGCTCCTACAATGAGCAGTTCTTC. Protein: CASSPAGSSYNEQFF. The full variable domain, completed using reference TRBV19 and TRBJ2-1, is DGGITQSPKYLFRKEGQNVTLSCEQNLNHDAMYWYRQDPGQGLRLIYYSQIVNDFQKGDIAEGYSVSREKKESFPLTVTSAQKNPTAFYLCASSPAGSSYNEQFFGPGTRLTVL.

The genes are TRBV5-4 and TRBJ1-1; D call uncertain. The length of the CDR3 is 14 residues. Germline V CDR1 and CDR2: SGHNT, YYREEE (reference sequence). V was shortened by 2 bases and J by 2 bases, with 10 bases between the two germline ends. DNA for the CDR3: TGTGCCAGCAGCTTACGGAAGATTAACACTGAAGCTTTCTTT. It is translated as CASSLRKINTEAFF.

The chain carries TRBV4-3 and TRBJ2-7; tentative D call: TRBD2 (6 bases). Germline CDR1 is LGHNA and CDR2 is YSLEER. This CDR3 contains 16 residues. V was clipped by 1 base and J by 0 bases, with 13 bases between them. The CDR3 region has the DNA TGCGCCAGCAGCCAAGGAGTTAGCGGTAGCTCCTACGAGCAGTACTTC. It specifies CASSQGVSGSSYEQYF.

The gene calls are TRBV24-1 and TRBJ2-3; 8 bases are shared with TRBD1. Germline CDR1 is KGHDR and CDR2 is SFDVKD. The CDR3 has 13 amino acids. J gave up 4 bases and V 8 bases, and 4 bases lay outside the gene matches. The CDR3 DNA is TGTGCCACCAAGGACAGGGCTTCAGATACGCAGTATTTT. Protein: CATKDRASDTQYF.

This rearrangement joins TRBV20-1 to TRBJ2-7; tentatively, D is TRBD2 (6 bases). Trimming removed 6 bases from V and 5 bases from J, with 20 bases in between. The CDR3 is made up of 14 amino acids. Per the germline V gene, CDR1 is DFQATT and CDR2 is SNEGSKA (reference sequence). CDR3 loop: CSAQTVGGTHEQYF. DNA for the CDR3: TGCAGTGCCCAGACAGTTGGAGGGACCCACGAGCAGTACTTC.

This sequence joins TRBV29-1 and TRBJ2-5, with 12 bases lining up with TRBD2. With 1 base clipped from V and 0 bases from J, the junction kept 3 bases outside the gene matches. The CDR3 contains 16 residues. Germline values: CDR1 SQVTM, CDR2 ANQGSEA. This CDR3 reads CSVEGTSGEYQETQYF. The CDR3, as DNA: TGCAGCGTTGAAGGGACTAGCGGGGAGTACCAAGAGACCCAGTACTTC.